These T cell receptor beta chains were read from a single sample in a study of OX40 agonist ivuxolimab in advanced cancers. TCRdb's copy holds only in-frame clones and misses some; the assay was immunoSEQ multiplex PCR. This sample has tens of thousands of clones, with around 88% found just once. This material consisted of CD4+ or CD8+ T cells sorted from blood, taken in a trial of the OX40 agonist ivuxolimab. Receptors were obtained from an adult with an advanced solid tumor such as melanoma, head and neck, liver or kidney cancer. Both conserved end residues are part of each CDR3. A D gene is named only where the DNA matches it firmly. Clone size is stated in some rows and not others, as once, few, many or a class when expanded.

TRBJ2-7,TRBV5-1,-,TRBD1,CASRPGQGAFYEQYF,TGCGCCAGCAGACCCGGACAGGGGGCTTTCTACGAGCAGTACTTC
TRBJ2-6,TRBV18,-,-,CASSPRSGPSGANVLTF,TGTGCCAGCTCACCACGGTCAGGCCCGTCCGGGGCCAACGTCCTGACTTTC
TRBJ1-3,TRBV5-1,-,-,CASSLGPTSGNTIYF,TGCGCCAGCAGCTTAGGGCCAACCTCTGGAAACACCATATATTTT
TRBJ1-2,TRBV28,once,-,CASSLEAGRGYTF,TGTGCCAGCAGTTTAGAGGCAGGGAGAGGCTACACCTTC
TRBJ2-3,TRBV7-2,once,TRBD2,CASSSDLAGGSTDTQYF,TGTGCCAGCAGCTCGGATTTAGCGGGAGGTTCCACAGATACGCAGTATTTT
TRBJ2-3,TRBV21-1,-,-,CASSTAGPSTDTQYF,TGTGCCAGCAGCACAGCGGGACCTAGCACAGATACGCAGTATTTT
TRBJ2-1,TRBV7-3,-,TRBD2,CASSLSRLAGYNEQFF,TGTGCCAGCAGCTTAAGTCGGCTAGCGGGATACAATGAGCAGTTCTTC
TRBJ2-4,TRBV28,-,-,CASSKDTRAKNIQYF,TGTGCCAGCAGTAAGGACACCCGTGCCAAAAACATTCAGTACTTC
TRBJ2-7,TRBV7-6,-,-,CASSLAQGALPLEQYF,TGTGCCAGCAGCTTAGCTCAAGGGGCCCTCCCCCTGGAGCAGTACTTC
TRBJ2-1,TRBV7-3,-,-,CASSLTPGENNEQFF,TGTGCCAGCAGCTTAACCCCAGGGGAGAACAATGAGCAGTTCTTC
TRBJ1-2,TRBV28,-,-,CASSLSTVSVYGYTF,TGTGCCAGCAGTTTATCGACGGTTTCCGTCTATGGCTACACCTTC
TRBJ2-7,TRBV4-1,-,TRBD1,CASSRTGQRLYEQYF,TGCGCCAGCAGCCGTACGGGACAGCGACTCTACGAGCAGTACTTC
TRBJ1-1,TRBV30,-,-,CAWIRGRTEAFF,TGTGCCTGGATCCGGGGGCGGACTGAAGCTTTCTTT
TRBJ2-5,TRBV7-3,-,-,CASSLQGPGAETQYF,TGTGCCAGCAGCTTACAGGGCCCGGGGGCAGAGACCCAGTACTTC
TRBJ2-7,TRBV6-1,-,-,CASSQQTYEQYF,TGTGCCAGCAGCCAGCAAACCTACGAGCAGTACTTC
TRBJ2-2,TRBV13,few,-,CASSTRTETGELFF,TGTGCCAGCAGCACGCGGACAGAGACCGGGGAGCTGTTTTTT
TRBJ2-3,TRBV7-6,-,TRBD2,CASSLGTRASDTQYF,TGTGCCAGCAGCTTAGGGACTAGAGCCTCAGATACGCAGTATTTT
TRBJ2-1,TRBV18,few,-,CASSPGDEQFF,TGTGCCAGCTCACCAGGGGATGAGCAGTTCTTC
TRBJ1-2,TRBV6-1,-,TRBD1,CASSTQGVGYTF,TGTGCCAGCAGTACACAGGGGGTCGGCTACACCTTC
TRBJ2-5,TRBV30,-,-,CAWSAPRTEGETQYF,TGTGCCTGGAGTGCACCTAGGACAGAAGGAGAGACCCAGTACTTC
TRBJ1-1,TRBV29-1,-,-,CSVGRGGNTEAFF,TGCAGCGTTGGGCGAGGGGGAAACACTGAAGCTTTCTTT
TRBJ2-7,TRBV25-1,-,-,CASSEWVRAGSYEQYF,TGTGCCAGCAGTGAATGGGTGAGGGCGGGCTCCTACGAGCAGTACTTC
TRBJ1-5,TRBV7-2,-,-,CASSLQGNQPQHF,TGTGCCAGCAGCTTACAGGGGAATCAGCCCCAGCATTTT
TRBJ2-5,TRBV19,-,-,CASSTGEAGKMTQYF,TGTGCCAGTAGTACCGGGGAGGCAGGGAAGATGACCCAGTACTTC
TRBJ2-7,TRBV7-2,-,-,CASSPDFITYEQYF,TGTGCCAGCAGCCCCGACTTCATCACCTACGAGCAGTACTTC
TRBJ2-7,TRBV4-3,-,-,CASSQEDNSYEQYF,TGCGCCAGCAGCCAAGAAGACAACTCGTACGAGCAGTACTTC
TRBJ2-1,TRBV6-5,-,-,CASSSYPGRYNEQFF,TGTGCCAGCAGTTCGTACCCGGGGCGTTACAATGAGCAGTTCTTC
TRBJ2-2,TRBV27,-,-,CASSFGRRSGTGELFF,TGTGCCAGCAGTTTCGGCAGGCGGTCGGGCACCGGGGAGCTGTTTTTT
TRBJ2-2,TRBV7-3,once,TRBD2,CASSNQVGLADTGELFF,TGTGCCAGCAGCAACCAGGTGGGGCTAGCGGACACCGGGGAGCTGTTTTTT
TRBJ2-7,TRBV27,-,-,CASSFHLTHEQYF,TGTGCCAGCAGTTTTCATCTCACCCACGAGCAGTACTTC
TRBJ2-1,TRBV5-6,-,-,CASSLAKTGFNEQFF,TGTGCCAGCAGCTTGGCCAAGACAGGTTTCAATGAGCAGTTCTTC
TRBJ2-5,TRBV29-1,-,-,CSVVSQETQYF,TGCAGCGTTGTCTCTCAAGAGACCCAGTACTTC
TRBJ2-1,TRBV7-2,-,TRBD2,CASSPLAGVKSEQFF,TGTGCCAGCAGCCCTTTAGCGGGAGTGAAGAGTGAGCAGTTCTTC
TRBJ2-1,TRBV6-6,-,TRBD1,CASTALGTGNYNEQFF,TGTGCCAGCACCGCCCTTGGGACAGGGAATTACAATGAGCAGTTCTTC
TRBJ2-6,TRBV4-1,-,-,CASSQDARASGANVLTF,TGCGCCAGCAGCCAAGATGCCAGGGCATCGGGGGCCAACGTCCTGACTTTC
TRBJ2-3,TRBV15,-,TRBD2,CATSRGPGLAGGGADTQYF,TGTGCCACCAGCAGAGGACCGGGACTAGCGGGAGGGGGGGCAGATACGCAGTATTTT
TRBJ2-5,TRBV6-5,-,TRBD2,CASSSPSGEETQYF,TGTGCCAGCAGCTCCCCTAGCGGGGAAGAGACCCAGTACTTC
TRBJ2-7,TRBV7-9,-,TRBD2,CASSAGGLATYEQYF,TGTGCCAGCAGCGCAGGTGGACTAGCAACCTACGAGCAGTACTTC
TRBJ1-1,TRBV19,-,-,CASSQPGRGTEAFF,TGTGCCAGTAGTCAACCGGGGAGGGGGACTGAAGCTTTCTTT
TRBJ1-2,TRBV7-2,-,TRBD1,CASSLAEGANYGYTF,TGTGCCAGCAGCTTAGCGGAGGGGGCGAACTATGGCTACACCTTC
TRBJ1-1,TRBV6-6,-,-,CASSSSRGSEAFF,TGTGCCAGCAGTTCCTCTAGAGGCTCTGAAGCTTTCTTT
TRBJ2-5,TRBV28,-,TRBD2,CASARVLAGGNQETQYF,TGTGCCAGCGCTCGAGTACTAGCGGGAGGTAACCAAGAGACCCAGTACTTC
TRBJ1-1,TRBV5-1,-,-,CASSLVDRNTEAFF,TGCGCCAGCAGCTTGGTTGACAGGAACACTGAAGCTTTCTTT
TRBJ1-5,TRBV18,few,TRBD1,CASSQLTGEKEHF,TGTGCCAGCTCACAGCTGACAGGGGAAAAGGAGCATTTT
TRBJ2-1,TRBV19,-,TRBD2,CASSIELAGGDEQFF,TGTGCCAGTAGTATCGAACTAGCGGGTGGCGATGAGCAGTTCTTC
TRBJ2-6,TRBV11-1,-,-,CASSLRFLSSGANVLTF,TGTGCCAGCAGCTTAAGGTTCTTATCATCTGGGGCCAACGTCCTGACTTTC